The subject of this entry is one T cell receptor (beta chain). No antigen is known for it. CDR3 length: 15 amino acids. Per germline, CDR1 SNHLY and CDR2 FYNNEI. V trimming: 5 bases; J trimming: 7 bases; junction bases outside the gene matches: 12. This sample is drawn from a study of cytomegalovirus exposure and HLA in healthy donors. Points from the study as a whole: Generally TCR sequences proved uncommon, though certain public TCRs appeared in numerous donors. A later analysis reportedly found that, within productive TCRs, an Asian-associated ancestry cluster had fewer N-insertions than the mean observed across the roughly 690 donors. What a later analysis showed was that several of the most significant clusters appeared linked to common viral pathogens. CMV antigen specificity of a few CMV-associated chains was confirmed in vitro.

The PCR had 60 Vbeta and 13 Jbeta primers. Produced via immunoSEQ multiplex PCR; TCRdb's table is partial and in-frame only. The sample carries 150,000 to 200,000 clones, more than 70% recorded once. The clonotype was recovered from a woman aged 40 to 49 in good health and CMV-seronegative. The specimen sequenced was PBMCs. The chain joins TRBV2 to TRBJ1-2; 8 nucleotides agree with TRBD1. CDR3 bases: TGTGCCAGCAGTCCAGGTGGACAGGGTGGGGTTGGCTACACCTTC. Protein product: CASSPGGQGGVGYTF.